This T cell receptor beta chain emerged from a study of CD8 T cells in Susac syndrome. Across the study: When blood was drawn, patients with Susac syndrome were on intravenous immunoglobulin alone, on corticosteroids, or therapy-naive.

Reverse transcription of roughly 0.5 to 1 ug RNA was carried out with random hexamers. Each CDR3 protein gets one entry after TCRdb re-called the immunoSEQ multiplex PCR reads with MiXCR. Among over 150,000 distinct CDR3 sequences listed, roughly 95% were seen once. In regard to this clonotype: As yet, its antigen is unknown.

FACS was used to enrich TEMRA cells, whereas the CD8+ and CD4+ T cells were obtained by negative isolation. The length of the CDR3 is 14 residues. The V gene's germline CDR1 is SGHAT and CDR2 FQDESV (reference sequence). V lost 2 bases and J 5 bases, leaving 13 bases between the germline ends. The study's findings and limits: Within Susac syndrome CD4+ T cell repertoires, clonal expansion was not evident.

This sequence was found in a human donor with Susac syndrome. This chain uses TRBV11-1 with TRBJ2-7; D tentatively reads TRBD1 or TRBD2 (5 bases each). The specimen sequenced was CD4+ T cells from PBMCs. CDR3 DNA: TGTGCCAGCAGCTTACATCAACGGGACCACGAGCAGTACTTC. Its translation is CASSLHQRDHEQYF. The whole variable domain, filled in from reference TRBV11-1 and TRBJ2-7, reads EAEVAQSPRYKITEKSQAVAFWCDPISGHATLYWYRQILGQGPELLVQFQDESVVDDSQLPKDRFSAERLKGVDSTLKIQPAELGDSAMYLCASSLHQRDHEQYFGPGTRLTVT.